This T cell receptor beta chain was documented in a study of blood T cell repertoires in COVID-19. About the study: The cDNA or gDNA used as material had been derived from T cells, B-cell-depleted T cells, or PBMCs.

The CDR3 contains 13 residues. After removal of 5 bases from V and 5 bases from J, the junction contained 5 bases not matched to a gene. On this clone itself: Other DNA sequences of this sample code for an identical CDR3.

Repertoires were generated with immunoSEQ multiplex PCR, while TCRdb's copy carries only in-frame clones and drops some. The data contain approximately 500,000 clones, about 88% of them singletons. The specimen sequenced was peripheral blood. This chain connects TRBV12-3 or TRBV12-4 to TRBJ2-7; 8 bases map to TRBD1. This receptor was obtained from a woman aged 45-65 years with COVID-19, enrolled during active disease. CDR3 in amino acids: CASSPGQGDEQYF. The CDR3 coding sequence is TGTGCCAGCAGTCCCGGACAGGGTGACGAGCAGTACTTC.